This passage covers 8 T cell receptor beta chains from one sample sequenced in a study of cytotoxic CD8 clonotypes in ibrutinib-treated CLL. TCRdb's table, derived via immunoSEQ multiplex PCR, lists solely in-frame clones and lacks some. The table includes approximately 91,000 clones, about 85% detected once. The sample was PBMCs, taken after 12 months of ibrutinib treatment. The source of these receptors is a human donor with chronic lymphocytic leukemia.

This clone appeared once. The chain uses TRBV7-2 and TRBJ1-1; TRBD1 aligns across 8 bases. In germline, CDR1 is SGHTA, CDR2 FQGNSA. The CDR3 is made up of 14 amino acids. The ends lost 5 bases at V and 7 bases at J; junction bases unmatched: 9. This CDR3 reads CASSPPGQVIEAFF. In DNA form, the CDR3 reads TGTGCCAGCAGCCCACCGGGACAGGTGATTGAAGCTTTCTTT.

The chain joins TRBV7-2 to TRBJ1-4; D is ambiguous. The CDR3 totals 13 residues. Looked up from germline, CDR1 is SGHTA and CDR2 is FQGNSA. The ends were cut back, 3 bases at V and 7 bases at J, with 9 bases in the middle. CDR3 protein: CASSLQLGEKLFF. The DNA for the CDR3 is TGTGCCAGCAGCTTGCAGCTCGGTGAAAAACTGTTTTTT.

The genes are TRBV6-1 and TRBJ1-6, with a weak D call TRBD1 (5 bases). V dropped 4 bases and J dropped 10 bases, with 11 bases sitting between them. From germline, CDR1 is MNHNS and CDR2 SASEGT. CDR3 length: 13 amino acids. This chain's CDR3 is CASSGQEGSPLHF. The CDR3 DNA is TGTGCCAGCAGTGGGCAGGAGGGGTCACCCCTCCACTTT.

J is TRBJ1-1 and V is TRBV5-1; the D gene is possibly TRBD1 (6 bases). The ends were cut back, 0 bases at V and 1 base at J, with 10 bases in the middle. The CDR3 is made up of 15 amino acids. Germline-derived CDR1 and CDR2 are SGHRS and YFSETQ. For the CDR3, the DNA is TGCGCCAGCAGCTTGGTTTCCAGGGGGAACACTGAAGCTTTCTTT. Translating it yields CASSLVSRGNTEAFF.

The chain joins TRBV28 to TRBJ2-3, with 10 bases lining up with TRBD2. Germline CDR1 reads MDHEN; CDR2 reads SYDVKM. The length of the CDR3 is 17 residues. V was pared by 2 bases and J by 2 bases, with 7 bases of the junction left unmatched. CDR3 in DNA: TGTGCCAGCAGTTTAGGTGCTAGCGGGGGCCCCACAGATACGCAGTATTTT. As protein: CASSLGASGGPTDTQYF.

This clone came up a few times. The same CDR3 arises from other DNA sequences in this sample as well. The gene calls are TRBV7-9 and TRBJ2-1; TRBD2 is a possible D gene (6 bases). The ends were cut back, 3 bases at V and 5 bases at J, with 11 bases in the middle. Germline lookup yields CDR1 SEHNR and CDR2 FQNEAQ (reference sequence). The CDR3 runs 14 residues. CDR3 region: CASSLGEANNEQFF. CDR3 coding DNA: TGTGCCAGCAGCTTGGGGGAGGCCAACAATGAGCAGTTCTTC.

Here the CDR3 DNA reads TGTGCCAGCAGGCCAGGGGTTGTGAACACTGAAGCTTTCTTT. The encoded protein is CASRPGVVNTEAFF. The rearrangement joins TRBV28 to TRBJ1-1, with D perhaps TRBD1 (6 bases). The V gene lost 6 bases and the J gene lost 0 bases, with 11 bases spanning the gap. The CDR3 is made up of 14 amino acids. Germline V gene data show CDR1 as MDHEN and CDR2 as SYDVKM. The full variable domain, its missing parts supplied by reference TRBV28 and TRBJ1-1, is DVKVTQSSRYLVKRTGEKVFLECVQDMDHENMFWYRQDPGLGLRLIYFSYDVKMKEKGDIPEGYSVSREKKERFSLILESASTNQTSMYLCASRPGVVNTEAFFGQGTRLTVV.

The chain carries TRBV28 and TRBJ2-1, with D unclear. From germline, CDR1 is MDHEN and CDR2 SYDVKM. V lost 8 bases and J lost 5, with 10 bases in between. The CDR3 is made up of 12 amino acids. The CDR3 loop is CASCEPNNEQFF. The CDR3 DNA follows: TGTGCCAGCTGCGAACCGAACAATGAGCAGTTCTTC.